Below are 26 T cell receptor beta chains sequenced from a single sample in a study of shared clonotypes between healthy human individuals. Sequenced by immunoSEQ multiplex PCR; TCRdb stores in-frame clones only, minus some. This table holds 330,000 or so clones, 70% to 75% found once. Sequencing input: memory CD4+ T cells sorted from blood. Subset indicated: CD45RA-negative fraction. Receptors were obtained from a man in his thirties or forties in good health.

This clone came up once. The V gene is TRBV7-2, the J gene TRBJ2-1, with D unresolved. V dropped 0 bases and J dropped 5 bases, with 8 bases sitting between them. This CDR3 has 14 amino acids. In germline, CDR1 is SGHTA, CDR2 FQGNSA. The DNA of the CDR3 is TGTGCCAGCAGCTTAGCGGTTCGGAACAATGAGCAGTTCTTC. This sequence encodes CASSLAVRNNEQFF.

This clone turned up a few times. This chain uses TRBV7-9 with TRBJ1-5; maybe TRBD1 (6 bases). This CDR3 spans 12 amino acids. The ends were cut back, 5 bases at V and 11 bases at J, with 13 bases in the middle. The germline gives CDR1 SEHNR, CDR2 FQNEAQ (reference sequence). CDR3: CASSTGTWAQHF. Written as DNA, the CDR3 is TGTGCCAGCAGCACAGGGACATGGGCCCAGCATTTT.

The chain joins TRBV28 to TRBJ1-5, with D hard to call. The CDR3 extends over 16 amino acids. Trimming left V 7 bases short and J 0 bases short, with 16 bases between. Germline V lookup: CDR1 MDHEN, CDR2 SYDVKM. CDR3 in amino acids: CASTQMGSNSNQPQHF. CDR3 coding DNA: TGTGCCAGCACCCAAATGGGTAGCAATAGCAATCAGCCCCAGCATTTT. The full variable domain, rest sourced from reference TRBV28 and TRBJ1-5, is DVKVTQSSRYLVKRTGEKVFLECVQDMDHENMFWYRQDPGLGLRLIYFSYDVKMKEKGDIPEGYSVSREKKERFSLILESASTNQTSMYLCASTQMGSNSNQPQHFGDGTRLSIL.

The chain joins TRBV7-6 to TRBJ2-5; no definite D call. Germline CDR1 and CDR2: SGHVS and FNYEAQ. V was shortened by 4 bases and J by 2 bases, with 11 bases between the two germline ends. The length of the CDR3 is 14 residues. The CDR3 nucleotides read TGTGCCAGCAGCTCACAGTACCGGCAAGAGACCCAGTACTTC. Its protein product is CASSSQYRQETQYF.

This rearrangement joins TRBV4-3 to TRBJ2-7, with 8 nucleotides matching TRBD1. Germline V gives CDR1 LGHNA, CDR2 YSLEER. J was trimmed by 0 bases and V by 3 bases; bases with no gene match: 19. There are 20 residues in the CDR3. The CDR3 sequence: CASSQEIGTGATTISYEQYF. DNA of the CDR3: TGCGCCAGCAGCCAGGAAATTGGGACAGGTGCGACGACGATCTCCTACGAGCAGTACTTC.

The rearrangement joins TRBV7-2 to TRBJ2-7, with D unclear. Germline V gene sequence: CDR1 SGHTA, CDR2 FQGNSA. V lost 5 bases and J 6 bases, leaving 14 bases between the germline ends. The CDR3 is 13 amino acids. The CDR3 sequence: CASSKTKWSEQYF. The CDR3 coding sequence is TGTGCCAGCAGCAAGACAAAATGGTCCGAGCAGTACTTC.

This clone appeared a few times. This chain links TRBV7-9 with TRBJ1-1, with 8 bases lining up with TRBD1. The CDR3 has 15 residues. J lost 3 bases, V lost 4 bases, and 7 bases had no gene match. Germline CDR1 is SEHNR and CDR2 is FQNEAQ (reference sequence). The CDR3 DNA reads TGTGCCAGCAGCTCCTTACAGGGGGTAGACACTGAAGCTTTCTTT. Translating gives CASSSLQGVDTEAFF.

This sequence joins TRBV4-1 and TRBJ2-3, with D tentatively TRBD1 (5 bases). V was trimmed by 0 bases and J by 2 bases, leaving 12 bases between them. This CDR3 is built from 16 residues. CDR1 is MGHRA and CDR2 is YSYEKL in the germline V gene. CDR3 DNA: TGCGCCAGCAGCCAAGATTATTGGGGCGTCACAGATACGCAGTATTTT. Its protein is CASSQDYWGVTDTQYF.

This clone was seen more than once but under ten times. The chain links TRBV5-1 to TRBJ1-1, with TRBD1 matching over 9 bases. The germline V gene encodes CDR1 SGHRS and CDR2 YFSETQ. This CDR3 is 14 amino acids long. The ends lost 3 bases at V and 5 bases at J; junction bases unmatched: 5. This CDR3 is CASSWGDRETEAFF. CDR3 nucleotides: TGCGCCAGCAGCTGGGGGGACAGGGAAACTGAAGCTTTCTTT. The whole variable domain, filled in from reference TRBV5-1 and TRBJ1-1, reads KAGVTQTPRYLIKTRGQQVTLSCSPISGHRSVSWYQQTPGQGLQFLFEYFSETQRNKGNFPGRFSGRQFSNSRSEMNVSTLELGDSALYLCASSWGDRETEAFFGQGTRLTVV.

This chain links TRBV28 with TRBJ1-2; D uncertain. Between the trimmed V and J ends, which lost 6 bases and 0 bases, there was a span of 8 bases. CDR3 size: 13 residues. Germline V CDR1 and CDR2: MDHEN, SYDVKM. The CDR3 DNA reads as TGTGCCAGCAGACCCCCCGCTAACTATGGCTACACCTTC. As protein: CASRPPANYGYTF.

The V call is TRBV7-9, the J call TRBJ1-2; D is unclear. V gave up 5 bases and J gave up 4 bases, with 17 bases separating them. CDR1 is SEHNR, CDR2 FQNEAQ, per germline (reference sequence). The CDR3 runs 15 residues. The CDR3 sequence: CASSRNDERLYGYTF. The CDR3 bases are TGTGCCAGCAGCCGTAATGATGAACGGCTCTATGGCTACACCTTC.

J is TRBJ2-5 and V is TRBV7-2; D not resolved. Per germline, CDR1 SGHTA and CDR2 FQGNSA. The CDR3 runs 13 residues. The germline V and J ends were trimmed by 1 base and 11 bases, with 14 bases remaining between them. The CDR3 here is CASSLEAEKEQYF. The CDR3 DNA is TGTGCCAGCAGCTTAGAGGCGGAAAAGGAGCAGTACTTC.

The V gene is TRBV6-1, the J gene TRBJ2-7; the D gene is possibly TRBD2 (5 bases). Per germline, CDR1 MNHNS and CDR2 SASEGT. CDR3 length: 14 amino acids. V shed 6 bases and J shed 3 bases, with 15 bases lying between them. The CDR3 reads CASSPGLVGYEQYF. The CDR3 DNA follows: TGTGCCAGCAGCCCTGGACTGGTAGGCTACGAGCAGTACTTC.

The table lists this clone with a few counts. The chain is built from TRBV7-2 and TRBJ1-2, with 7 nucleotides matching TRBD1. The CDR3 extends over 16 amino acids. Germline loops: CDR1 SGHTA, CDR2 FQGNSA. Trimming cost V 1 base and J 7 bases; bases outside gene matches: 12. CDR3 bases: TGTGCCAGCAGCTTAGGGGGGGCACAGGGGAGTCTTGGCTACACCTTC. The encoded protein is CASSLGGAQGSLGYTF.

The chain uses TRBV5-8 and TRBJ2-7; D is undetermined. The CDR3 runs to 11 residues. Germline V gene lookup returns CDR1 SGHTS and CDR2 YDEGEE. V lost 5 bases and J 9 bases, leaving 12 bases between the germline ends. CDR3 nucleotides: TGTGCCAGCAGATCCCCAATAAGGCAGTACTTC. Its protein is CASRSPIRQYF.

To note about this clone: Other DNA sequences in the sample encode the same CDR3. The CDR3, as DNA: TGTGCCAGCAGGACTAGCTCCTACGAGCAGTACTTC. Residues: CASRTSSYEQYF. The rearrangement joins TRBV28 to TRBJ2-7; possibly TRBD2 for D (6 bases). Germline V gene lookup returns CDR1 MDHEN and CDR2 SYDVKM. Trimming pared 6 bases from V and 0 bases from J, leaving 6 bases between. The length of the CDR3 is 12 residues.

The J gene is TRBJ1-4, the V gene TRBV27, with D tentatively TRBD1 (6 bases). CDR3 size: 14 residues. Trimming removed 7 bases from V and 6 bases from J, with 15 bases in between. The germline CDR1 and CDR2 sequences are MNHEY and SMNVEV (reference sequence). CDR3 residues: CASTAWAGDEKLFF. CDR3 DNA sequence: TGTGCCAGCACCGCGTGGGCAGGGGATGAAAAACTGTTTTTT.

V and J are TRBV19 and TRBJ2-3, with D maybe TRBD1 (6 bases). There are 14 residues in the CDR3. V was shortened by 5 bases and J by 2 bases, with 11 bases between the two germline ends. Germline CDR1 is LNHDA and CDR2 is SQIVND (reference sequence). The CDR3 bases are TGTGCCAGTAGTTGGGACACCGTCACAGATACGCAGTATTTT. Protein product: CASSWDTVTDTQYF. Filled out from reference TRBV19 and TRBJ2-3, the complete variable domain reads DGGITQSPKYLFRKEGQNVTLSCEQNLNHDAMYWYRQDPGQGLRLIYYSQIVNDFQKGDIAEGYSVSREKKESFPLTVTSAQKNPTAFYLCASSWDTVTDTQYFGPGTRLTVL.

In nucleotides, the CDR3 is TGTGCCAGCAGCGTAGGGCCTGGGGGGATGAGAAACACCATATATTTT. This sequence encodes CASSVGPGGMRNTIYF. This rearrangement joins TRBV9 to TRBJ1-3; the D gene is possibly TRBD1 (5 bases). CDR3 size: 16 residues. V lost 0 bases and J lost 5, with 15 bases in between. Looked up from germline, CDR1 is SGDLS and CDR2 is YYNGEE.

The chain carries TRBV11-3 and TRBJ2-2; 7 nucleotides line up with TRBD2. Germline V gene data show CDR1 as SGHNT and CDR2 as YENEEA. The CDR3 is 15 residues long. Germline trimming cut 3 bases from V and 3 bases from J; bases unmatched to any gene: 4. Here the CDR3 DNA reads TGTGCCAGCAGCTTGGGAGGGAAGCACACCGGGGAGCTGTTTTTT. Protein sequence: CASSLGGKHTGELFF.

This rearrangement joins TRBV29-1 to TRBJ2-2; TRBD1 is a possible D gene (6 bases). The CDR3 contains 14 residues. V was trimmed by 4 bases and J by 4 bases, leaving 13 bases between them. Per germline, CDR1 SQVTM and CDR2 ANQGSEA. As DNA, the CDR3 is TGCAGCGTTGCAGGAGGACAGCGCACCGGGGAGCTGTTTTTT. It yields the protein CSVAGGQRTGELFF.

This clone was seen repeatedly, ten times or more. The chain uses TRBV9 and TRBJ1-2; D gene ambiguous. CDR1 and CDR2 (germline): SGDLS, YYNGEE. Trimming took off 4 bases at V and 6 bases at J, with 13 bases between the two ends. The CDR3 covers 13 residues. DNA for the CDR3: TGTGCCAGCAGCTCCCTGCAAGGGAATGGCTACACCTTC. Translated: CASSSLQGNGYTF.

J is TRBJ2-3 and V is TRBV27; the D gene could be TRBD1 or TRBD2 (5 bases each). V lost 8 bases and J lost 6, with 15 bases in between. Per the germline V gene, CDR1 is MNHEY and CDR2 is SMNVEV (reference sequence). The CDR3 consists of 13 residues. Here the CDR3 reads CASQGPPQDTQYF. CDR3 in DNA: TGTGCCAGCCAGGGACCCCCACAGGATACGCAGTATTTT.

V is TRBV6-1 and J is TRBJ1-6; 8 nucleotides align to TRBD1. CDR1 and CDR2 (germline): MNHNS, SASEGT. V dropped 4 bases and J dropped 8; count of bases not matched to a gene: 10. This CDR3 contains 16 residues. CDR3 region: CASSVQTGAGDSPLHF. CDR3 nucleotide sequence: TGTGCCAGCAGTGTACAGACAGGGGCTGGGGATTCACCCCTCCACTTT.

The chain links TRBV19 to TRBJ2-7, with D tentatively TRBD2 (6 bases). With 3 bases removed from V and 7 bases from J, the gap between germline ends came to 10 bases. From germline, CDR1 is LNHDA and CDR2 SQIVND (reference sequence). This CDR3 is built from 12 residues. The CDR3 DNA follows: TGTGCCAGTAGTATCCCCGGAGGGGAGCAGTACTTC. This sequence encodes CASSIPGGEQYF.

This chain links TRBV27 with TRBJ2-2, with D possibly being TRBD1 (6 bases). Germline assignment: CDR1 MNHEY and CDR2 SMNVEV (reference sequence). The V end was cut by 2 bases, the J end by 2 bases, with 21 bases between. There are 19 residues in the CDR3. The CDR3 DNA reads TGTGCCAGCAGTTTAGGGGCGTGGGGGCTAGCTGATAACACCGGGGAGCTGTTTTTT. Residues: CASSLGAWGLADNTGELFF.